A selection of T cell receptor beta chains follows, all from one sample in a study of blood T cell repertoires in COVID-19. Sequencing used immunoSEQ multiplex PCR; TCRdb keeps in-frame clones, though not all of them. The repertoire holds about 120,000 clones, with about 79% as singletons. The sample was peripheral blood. The receptors stem from a man aged 70 or older with acute or convalescent COVID-19. Each CDR3 is given with its conserved first and last residue. D genes are given only for firm matches. Only part of the rows carry a size: once, few, many, or a class if the clone is expanded.

TRBV4-3	.	17	TRBJ2-1	.	TGCGCCAGCAGCCAAGATCGTCCAGGGAAAAGGCTCAATGAGCAGTTCTTC	CASSQDRPGKRLNEQFF
TRBV4-2	TRBD1	16	TRBJ1-6	many	TGTGCCAGCAGCCAAGGGGAAGGACAGGGCTATTCACCCCTCCACTTT	CASSQGEGQGYSPLHF
TRBV3-1/TRBV3-2	.	14	TRBJ2-6	.	TGTGCCAGCAGACTCGCAGGGGAGGCCAACGTCCTGACTTTC	CASRLAGEANVLTF
TRBV5-4	TRBD2	15	TRBJ2-5	.	TGTGCCAGCAGCTCACCCTTAGCGGGGGTAGAGACCCAGTACTTC	CASSSPLAGVETQYF
TRBV6-4	TRBD2	11	TRBJ2-7	.	TGTGCCGGACTAGCCACCTACGAGCAGTACTTC	CAGLATYEQYF
TRBV19	TRBD1	14	TRBJ2-7	once	TGTGCCAGGCGTGGACAGGGAGATTTCTACGAGCAGTACTTC	CARRGQGDFYEQYF
TRBV6-2/TRBV6-3	.	12	TRBJ2-7	.	TGTGCCAGCAGTTCTTTCTCCTACGAGCAGTACTTC	CASSSFSYEQYF
TRBV4-2	.	14	TRBJ2-1	.	TGTGCCAGCAGCCAAGAACAGCCGGGTCTAGCACAGTTCTTC	CASSQEQPGLAQFF
TRBV11-2	.	14	TRBJ1-3	.	TGTGCCAGCAGCTTGGGGGGTTTGAGAAACACCATATATTTT	CASSLGGLRNTIYF
TRBV9	TRBD1	16	TRBJ1-3	.	TGTGCCAGCAGCGTAGGGACAGGGGTCTCTGGAAACACCATATATTTT	CASSVGTGVSGNTIYF
TRBV7-2	.	13	TRBJ2-7	.	TGTGCCAGCAGCTTATCCAGGGTCTACGAGCAGTACTTC	CASSLSRVYEQYF
TRBV30	.	12	TRBJ1-2	.	TGTGCCCACGGCCCAGGGATGGGAGGCTACACCTTC	CAHGPGMGGYTF
TRBV12-3/TRBV12-4	TRBD1	13	TRBJ2-7	.	TGTGCCAGCAACGGACAGGATTCCTACGAGCAGTACTTC	CASNGQDSYEQYF
TRBV5-1	TRBD1	13	TRBJ1-1	few	TGCGCCAGCAGCCTAGACAGGGGCACTGAAGCTTTCTTT	CASSLDRGTEAFF
TRBV5-6	TRBD1	14	TRBJ1-6	.	TGTGCCAGCAGCCCCGACAGGGCTGGCTCACCCCTCCACTTT	CASSPDRAGSPLHF
TRBV6-4	TRBD2	15	TRBJ2-5	.	TGTGCCAGCAGTGAAGGCGGGGGGGCCCAAGAGACCCAGTACTTC	CASSEGGGAQETQYF
TRBV30	.	12	TRBJ1-2	.	TGTGCCTGGAGCCAGGGGAGGGATGGCTACACCTTC	CAWSQGRDGYTF
TRBV6-5	TRBD1	13	TRBJ2-7	.	TGTGCCAGCAGTTACTCCGGGACAGAGATGCAGTACTTC	CASSYSGTEMQYF
TRBV6-5	.	15	TRBJ2-7	.	TGTGCCAGCAGTTATGGGCCTAGCCTGGACCACGAGCAGTACTTC	CASSYGPSLDHEQYF
TRBV2	.	13	TRBJ1-5	.	TGTGCCAGCAGTGGTCGGGGGAACCAGCCCCAGCATTTT	CASSGRGNQPQHF
TRBV10-3	.	14	TRBJ2-6	.	TGTGCCATCAGTGAGCCGTCTGGGGCCAACGTCCTGACTTTC	CAISEPSGANVLTF
TRBV18	.	15	TRBJ2-1	.	TGTGCCAGCTCCCAAAGCGGGACACCTTACAATGAGCAGTTCTTC	CASSQSGTPYNEQFF
TRBV7-9	TRBD2	18	TRBJ2-4	once	TGTGCCAGCAGTCACACTAGCGGGGGGGCTCTAGCCAAAAACATTCAGTACTTC	CASSHTSGGALAKNIQYF
TRBV6-2/TRBV6-3	TRBD1	13	TRBJ2-7	once	TGTGCCAGCAGCAGGGACAGGTTCTACGAGCAGTACTTC	CASSRDRFYEQYF
TRBV7-9	TRBD1	14	TRBJ2-7	.	TGTGCCAGCAGGGGACAGGGGGCCTCCTACGAGCAGTACTTC	CASRGQGASYEQYF
TRBV6-5	TRBD1	15	TRBJ2-1	.	TGTGCCAGCAGTTACTCCCGACAGGGCTGGAATGAGCAGTTCTTC	CASSYSRQGWNEQFF
TRBV13	TRBD1	15	TRBJ1-3	.	TGTGCCAGCAGCTGGGACAGAGACTCTGGAAACACCATATATTTT	CASSWDRDSGNTIYF
TRBV3-1/TRBV3-2	.	16	TRBJ1-6	.	TGTGCCAGCAGCCAACTTCATCCCGGGTATAATTCACCCCTCCACTTT	CASSQLHPGYNSPLHF
TRBV7-2	.	15	TRBJ2-2	many	TGTGCCAGCAGCTCGTATGGGGGGAGCACCGGGGAGCTGTTTTTT	CASSSYGGSTGELFF
TRBV18	TRBD2	18	TRBJ2-2	few	TGTGCCAGCTCACCACCGGGACTAGCGGGGGGCCCGGCCGGGGAGCTGTTTTTT	CASSPPGLAGGPAGELFF
TRBV4-2	TRBD1	16	TRBJ1-2	.	TGTGCCAGCAGCCAAGTAGGCACAGGGGCTAACTATGGCTACACCTTC	CASSQVGTGANYGYTF
TRBV4-1	TRBD1	14	TRBJ1-1	.	TGCGCCAGCAGCCCGGGACAGCGTAGGCCGGAAGCTTTCTTT	CASSPGQRRPEAFF
TRBV19	.	16	TRBJ1-2	.	TGTGCCAGTACCATGGGTAGCGCAGAAGGAAACTATGGCTACACCTTC	CASTMGSAEGNYGYTF
TRBV10-3	.	13	TRBJ1-1	.	TGTGCCATCAGTTCTGGGCGGGGTACTGAAGCTTTCTTT	CAISSGRGTEAFF
TRBV30	.	13	TRBJ1-2	.	TGTGCCTGGAGCCCCACAGGGTATGATGGCTACACCTTC	CAWSPTGYDGYTF
TRBV18	TRBD1	14	TRBJ1-2	.	TGTGCCAGCCCTGGGACAGGGGGCAACTATGGCTACACCTTC	CASPGTGGNYGYTF
TRBV7-2	.	13	TRBJ1-2	.	TGTGCCAGCTTAGCAGGGGCTGGCTATGGCTACACCTTC	CASLAGAGYGYTF
TRBV7-2	.	13	TRBJ2-7	.	TGTGCCAGCAGCTTGCGAATCTCCTACGAGCAGTACTTC	CASSLRISYEQYF
TRBV9	TRBD2	17	TRBJ2-2	.	TGTGCCAGCACGGGTAGCGGGGGGGACGCGAATTACGGGGAGCTGTTTTTT	CASTGSGGDANYGELFF
TRBV15	.	13	TRBJ1-1	.	TGTGCCACCAGCAGAGATACTATTATCGGAGCTTTCTTT	CATSRDTIIGAFF
TRBV5-1	TRBD1	19	TRBJ2-7	.	TGCGCCAGCAGCTTGGGGTACAGGGGGCCCCGGGAAATTGTCGACGAGCAGTACTTC	CASSLGYRGPREIVDEQYF
TRBV18	TRBD1	15	TRBJ1-6	few	TGTGCCAGCTCACTGGACAGGGGGCGTGATTCACCCCTCCACTTT	CASSLDRGRDSPLHF
TRBV6-5	.	15	TRBJ2-5	.	TGTGCCAGCAGTTCGATCAGGGGGGCTTTGGAGACCCAGTACTTC	CASSSIRGALETQYF
TRBV3-1/TRBV3-2	.	14	TRBJ2-3	many	TGTGCCAGCAGCCAAGCGGGGGATACAGATACGCAGTATTTT	CASSQAGDTDTQYF
TRBV15	.	15	TRBJ1-2	.	TGTGCCACCAGCAGAGGAACCCGGGACTCCAATGGCTACACCTTC	CATSRGTRDSNGYTF
TRBV12-3/TRBV12-4	TRBD1	12	TRBJ1-5	once	TGTGCCAGCAGCACCATGGGGACAGGACAGCATTTT	CASSTMGTGQHF
TRBV30	TRBD1	13	TRBJ2-5	.	TGTGCCTTCGCCGGGACAGGCCAAGAGACCCAGTACTTC	CAFAGTGQETQYF
TRBV2	.	15	TRBJ1-3	.	TGTGCCAGCAGTGAAGCGCCTCTAACTGGAAACACCATATATTTT	CASSEAPLTGNTIYF
TRBV3-1/TRBV3-2	.	18	TRBJ2-2	.	TGTGCCAGCAGCCCGACGACCTTTGGGGCCGGCGACACCGGGGAGCTGTTTTTT	CASSPTTFGAGDTGELFF
TRBV29-1	TRBD1	14	TRBJ1-2	.	TGCAGCGCAAGTCCAGGGGGTCACAACTATGGCTACACCTTC	CSASPGGHNYGYTF
TRBV6-2/TRBV6-3	TRBD1	15	TRBJ2-7	.	TGTGCCAGCAGTAATCGACAGGGGCTGCCTCCGGAGCAGTACTTC	CASSNRQGLPPEQYF
TRBV25-1	.	15	TRBJ1-1	.	TGTGCCAGCAGTGGCTGGGCTGCGGGGTCCACTGAAGCTTTCTTT	CASSGWAAGSTEAFF
TRBV19	TRBD2	15	TRBJ2-1	.	TGTGCCAGTAGTATACTAGCGGGGGCCCGGAATGAGCAGTTCTTC	CASSILAGARNEQFF
TRBV18	TRBD1	14	TRBJ1-5	.	TGTGCCAGCTCCCCGACAGGGAAGGAGCAGCCCCAGCATTTT	CASSPTGKEQPQHF
TRBV18	TRBD1	15	TRBJ1-5	.	TGTGCCAGCTCACTACGGACAGGGGTCGATCAGCCCCAGCATTTT	CASSLRTGVDQPQHF
TRBV4-1	.	15	TRBJ1-1	few	TGCGCCAGCAGCCTCGGCAGGGGTTCGAACACTGAAGCTTTCTTT	CASSLGRGSNTEAFF
TRBV27	.	14	TRBJ1-6	.	TGTGCCAGCAAGATGGAATGGGGAGGCGCACCCCTCCACTTT	CASKMEWGGAPLHF
TRBV10-3	.	14	TRBJ1-2	few	TGTGCCATCAGTGAGTTGGACATTAACTATGGCTACACCTTC	CAISELDINYGYTF
TRBV6-5	.	14	TRBJ1-5	.	TGTGCCAGCAGACAGGTTTATAGCAATCAGCCCCAGCATTTT	CASRQVYSNQPQHF